This T cell receptor (beta chain) came from a study of CD8 T cells in ankylosing spondylitis (dated by TCRdb to the late 2010s). The study in broad terms: The study profiled T cell receptor beta repertoires in healthy donors and ankylosing spondylitis patients to find disease-linked TCR variants. Peripheral blood samples were taken, and synovial fluid was additionally collected from ankylosing spondylitis patients. In total, the full study cohort was made up of roughly 100 healthy donors and about two dozen ankylosing spondylitis patients. What the work shows at the level of the full study, not this receptor alone: The disease-linked clones showed a CD8+ phenotype and occurred at relatively low frequencies in peripheral blood. Some motif variants had previously been reported in the synovial fluid and blood of reactive arthritis patients, which suggests shared mechanisms of disease initiation. Significant enrichment of the disease-linked clones was reported in matched synovial fluid samples from ankylosing spondylitis patients. A TCR beta motif of 7 or 8 highly homologous amino acid variants appeared characteristic of blood from ankylosing spondylitis patients.

Sequencing relied on an Illumina HiSeq 2500. TCR beta libraries were prepared by quantitative 5'-RACE with molecular barcodes. In the original analysis: To identify disease-linked TCR variants, a new computational method was used, one built on a probabilistic model of VDJ rearrangement. Using fastp trimming at Q25 and MiXCR clonotype assembly, TCRdb reanalyzed the public sequencing data and kept in-frame beta chains. Rows with one shared CDR3 protein collapse into an entry with the most common genes and DNA. None of the V and J calls come from the authors' own analysis; TCRdb made them. This sample gives over 450,000 distinct CDR3 sequences in total; 9.5% to 15% of them show up just once. The ten largest clones add up to around 6.8% of the sample. Including cysteine and phenylalanine, the CDR3 has 14 amino acids. Only the CDR3 DNA stays, 42 bases, in frame from base 1. At the junction V is shortened by 7 bases and J by 5 bases; bases outside the gene matches: 6. CDR1 and CDR2 were assigned from the germline V gene as MNHNS and SASEGT.

This clonotype was counted only a few times. Its antigen is currently not known. There are no base qualities to consult, and no much larger clone falls within one base. This receptor was identified in a male donor with ankylosing spondylitis. Sequencing input: blood, either unsorted or a sorted T cell fraction (not recorded which). The chain joins TRBV6-1 to TRBJ2-2, with TRBD1 identical over 8 junction bases. In nucleotide form, the sequence is TGTGCCAGCACGGGACAGGCAAGAACCGGGGAGCTGTTTTTT. Its protein is CASTGQARTGELFF.